Sequencing of this TCR beta chain was carried out in a study of long-term antiretroviral therapy in people with HIV. J lost 8 bases, V lost 2 bases, and 9 bases had no gene match. The CDR3 is 17 residues long. Germline V gene sequence: CDR1 LGHNT, CDR2 FRNRAP. At survey level, the immunoSEQ assay was run in its v3.0 version. Profiled with immunoSEQ multiplex PCR; TCRdb holds only in-frame clones, not every one. The sample holds 30,000 to 40,000 clones, 85% to 95% seen once. This clone was detected once. The clonotype comes from a woman aged 50 to 65 with HIV. The V gene is TRBV12-5, the J gene TRBJ1-6; 10 bases line up with TRBD1. The sample consisted of unsorted PBMCs, taken around 5 years after starting antiretroviral therapy. In nucleotides, the CDR3 is TGTGCTAGTGGTTTGCCCGGGACAGGGGCTCATGATTCACCCCTCCACTTT. It codes for CASGLPGTGAHDSPLHF.